The 24 T cell receptor beta chains below come from one sample, sequenced in a study of OX40 agonist ivuxolimab in advanced cancers. The repertoire was sequenced with immunoSEQ multiplex PCR; TCRdb's copy has only in-frame clones and lacks some. The table shows under 70,000 clones, with 75% to 90% occurring only once. The source was CD4+ or CD8+ T cells sorted from blood, collected in a trial of the OX40 agonist ivuxolimab. Receptors were obtained from an adult with an advanced solid tumor such as melanoma, head and neck, liver or kidney cancer.

This chain links TRBV7-9 with TRBJ2-7; 8 nucleotides match TRBD2. The CDR3 totals 14 residues. V shed 3 bases and J 2 bases; nucleotides not matched to a gene: 3. Germline assignment: CDR1 SEHNR and CDR2 FQNEAQ (reference sequence). The CDR3 sequence: CASSLREAPYEQYF. The CDR3 bases are TGTGCCAGCAGCTTGCGGGAGGCTCCCTACGAGCAGTACTTC.

This chain connects TRBV9 to TRBJ2-5, with 7 bases identical to TRBD1. The CDR3 runs 13 residues. In germline, CDR1 is SGDLS, CDR2 YYNGEE. V was pared by 5 bases and J by 5 bases, with 6 bases of the junction left unmatched. In nucleotides, the CDR3 is TGTGCCAGCAGTGAGGGGGCGGTTGAGACCCAGTACTTC. Amino acids: CASSEGAVETQYF. The entire variable domain, with the rest obtained from reference TRBV9 and TRBJ2-5, is as follows: DSGVTQTPKHLITATGQRVTLRCSPRSGDLSVYWYQQSLDQGLQFLIQYYNGEERAKGNILERFSAQQFPDLHSELNLSSLELGDSALYFCASSEGAVETQYFGPGTRLLVL.

A single count supports this clone. The V and J genes are TRBV29-1 and TRBJ2-6, with TRBD1 as a possible D gene (6 bases). CDR1 is SQVTM, CDR2 ANQGSEA, per germline. With 4 bases removed from V and 0 bases from J, the gap between germline ends came to 7 bases. This CDR3 has 14 amino acids. The CDR3 sequence is CSVGDNSGANVLTF. In DNA form, the CDR3 reads TGCAGCGTTGGGGACAACTCTGGGGCCAACGTCCTGACTTTC.

CDR3 in amino acids: CSGGVEADTQYF. For the CDR3, the DNA is TGCAGCGGCGGGGTGGAGGCAGATACGCAGTATTTT. The chain recombines TRBV29-1 with TRBJ2-3, with D maybe TRBD2 (6 bases). The CDR3 is made up of 12 amino acids. V lost 7 bases to trimming and J lost 4 bases, with 12 bases between them. CDR1 is SQVTM and CDR2 is ANQGSEA in the germline V gene.

This clone showed up just a few times. This chain links TRBV11-2 with TRBJ2-2; weak D call: TRBD2 (5 bases). The CDR3 sequence is 15 residues long. In germline, CDR1 is SGHAT, CDR2 FQNNGV. Trimming took 4 bases from V and 4 from J, leaving 13 bases between them. The CDR3 nucleotides are TGTGCCAGCAGCTCAGTGAGGGCAGGCACCGGGGAGCTGTTTTTT. Its protein is CASSSVRAGTGELFF.

This clone came up once. The chain carries TRBV5-1 and TRBJ1-6; TRBD1 matches at 10 bases. J lost 7 bases, V lost 0 bases, and 1 base had no gene match. This CDR3 region has 15 residues. The germline V gene encodes CDR1 SGHRS and CDR2 YFSETQ. The CDR3 bases are TGCGCCAGCAGCTTGGGGGACAGGGGAAATTCACCCCTCCACTTT. Protein product: CASSLGDRGNSPLHF.

A single count supports this clone. The chain uses TRBV28 and TRBJ2-5, with D uncertain. Germline assignment: CDR1 MDHEN and CDR2 SYDVKM. Deletions cut 5 bases from V and 4 bases from J, with 20 bases between. The length of the CDR3 is 16 residues. CDR3 loop: CASSLTDVLGGETQYF. CDR3 nucleotides: TGTGCCAGCAGTCTCACGGACGTCCTCGGTGGAGAGACCCAGTACTTC.

The V call is TRBV18, the J call TRBJ2-3, with D perhaps matching TRBD1 or TRBD2 (6 bases each). This CDR3 region has 15 residues. V lost 1 base, J lost 1 base, and 9 bases lay in between. CDR1 is KGHSH and CDR2 is LQKENI in the germline V gene. The CDR3 DNA reads TGTGCCAGCTCACCACAGGAGGGGGGCACAGATACGCAGTATTTT. Encoded protein: CASSPQEGGTDTQYF.

The rearrangement links TRBV10-3 to TRBJ1-2; D gene ambiguous. CDR1 and CDR2 from the germline V gene are ENHRY and SYGVKD. Trimming removed 3 bases at V and 1 base at J, with 6 bases between. The CDR3 totals 13 residues. CDR3 coding DNA: TGTGCCATCAGTGACAGGAATAACTATGGCTACACCTTC. Translation: CAISDRNNYGYTF.

As regards this clone: Germline and junction disagree at one end, which may indicate a read error. The V and J genes are TRBV5-1 and TRBJ1-3, with D unresolved. This CDR3 comprises 15 residues. Germline V gene data show CDR1 as SGHRS and CDR2 as YFSETQ. CDR3 coding DNA: TGTGCCAGCAGCTTTAGCACAGTACTTGGAAACACCATATATTTT. It yields the protein CASSFSTVLGNTIYF.

This rearrangement joins TRBV5-4 to TRBJ1-1, with 11 bases aligning to TRBD1. The CDR3 runs to 15 residues. Trimming removed 3 bases from V and 5 bases from J; junction bases left unmatched: 6. Germline loops: CDR1 SGHNT, CDR2 YYREEE (reference sequence). CDR3 nucleotides: TGTGCCAGCAGCTCCGGACAGGGGGCCGGGACTGAAGCTTTCTTT. Residues: CASSSGQGAGTEAFF.

The chain joins TRBV28 to TRBJ2-7; 9 nucleotides match TRBD1. Germline V gene sequence: CDR1 MDHEN, CDR2 SYDVKM. V lost 7 bases and J lost 4; bases outside the gene matches: 8. The CDR3 spans 14 residues. The CDR3 nucleotides are TGTGCCAGCACCGATCCGGGACAGGGTTACGAGCAGTACTTC. Its protein product is CASTDPGQGYEQYF. Based on the CDR3 plus reference TRBV28 and TRBJ2-7, the full variable domain is DVKVTQSSRYLVKRTGEKVFLECVQDMDHENMFWYRQDPGLGLRLIYFSYDVKMKEKGDIPEGYSVSREKKERFSLILESASTNQTSMYLCASTDPGQGYEQYFGPGTRLTVT.

The chain has TRBV27 and TRBJ1-1, with TRBD1 as a possible D gene (5 bases). Trimming removed 3 bases from V and 4 bases from J, with 15 bases in between. In germline, CDR1 is MNHEY, CDR2 SMNVEV (reference sequence). The CDR3 is 15 residues long. For the CDR3, the DNA is TGTGCCAGCAGTTTTAGAGATCGAGGGGCCACTGAAGCTTTCTTT. Its translation: CASSFRDRGATEAFF.

V usage is TRBV28 and J usage is TRBJ2-7, with 10 bases lining up with TRBD2. The CDR3 runs 16 residues. CDR1 is MDHEN and CDR2 is SYDVKM in the germline V gene. V dropped 3 bases and J dropped 4; count of bases not matched to a gene: 9. The CDR3 DNA is TGTGCCAGCAGTTTGGGCGGGGCTAGCGGGAGTTACGAGCAGTACTTC. Protein product: CASSLGGASGSYEQYF.

The chain couples TRBV2 to TRBJ2-1; 7 positions match TRBD2. Germline V gives CDR1 SNHLY, CDR2 FYNNEI. Trimming cost V 5 bases and J 4 bases; bases outside gene matches: 8. The CDR3 sequence is 15 residues long. Here the CDR3 reads CASSTSPSGYNEQFF. CDR3 coding DNA: TGTGCCAGCAGTACCAGCCCTAGCGGATACAATGAGCAGTTCTTC.

This chain's CDR3 is CASRTGRGLSEAFF. CDR3 sequence (DNA): TGTGCCAGCAGGACGGGACGGGGTCTGAGTGAAGCTTTCTTT. The chain uses TRBV28 and TRBJ1-1; the D gene is possibly TRBD1 (5 bases). The germline V and J ends were trimmed by 6 bases and 7 bases, with 18 bases remaining between them. CDR1 and CDR2 (germline): MDHEN, SYDVKM. The CDR3 is 14 amino acids. The whole variable domain, remainder taken from reference TRBV28 and TRBJ1-1, is DVKVTQSSRYLVKRTGEKVFLECVQDMDHENMFWYRQDPGLGLRLIYFSYDVKMKEKGDIPEGYSVSREKKERFSLILESASTNQTSMYLCASRTGRGLSEAFFGQGTRLTVV.

This clone was found once. In nucleotides, the CDR3 is TGTGCCAGCACCTCCCGGACTAGCGGGTACAATGAGCAGTTCTTC. Translated, it gives CASTSRTSGYNEQFF. This chain joins TRBV6-5 and TRBJ2-1; 11 nucleotides align to TRBD2. CDR1 MNHEY and CDR2 SVGAGI come from the germline V gene. This CDR3 is 15 amino acids long. With 7 bases clipped from V and 4 bases from J, the junction kept 6 bases outside the gene matches.

This rearrangement joins TRBV6-5 to TRBJ2-7, with 7 bases fitting TRBD1. The length of the CDR3 is 15 residues. CDR1 is MNHEY, CDR2 SVGAGI, per germline. Trimming at V came to 0 bases and at J to 4 bases, leaving 6 bases not matched to a gene. The CDR3 nucleotides are TGTGCCAGCAGTTACTCCGGCAGGGGGTCTTACGAGCAGTACTTC. This encodes CASSYSGRGSYEQYF.

The chain links TRBV11-1 to TRBJ2-3; possibly TRBD2 for D (6 bases). CDR1 is SGHAT, CDR2 FQDESV, per germline (reference sequence). This CDR3 spans 15 amino acids. V was shortened by 1 base and J by 1 base, with 9 bases between the two germline ends. The CDR3 sequence: CASSLGGTRTDTQYF. CDR3 nucleotide sequence: TGTGCCAGCAGCTTAGGAGGGACTCGCACAGATACGCAGTATTTT. Complete variable domain (other parts from reference TRBV11-1 and TRBJ2-3): EAEVAQSPRYKITEKSQAVAFWCDPISGHATLYWYRQILGQGPELLVQFQDESVVDDSQLPKDRFSAERLKGVDSTLKIQPAELGDSAMYLCASSLGGTRTDTQYFGPGTRLTVL.

This sequence joins TRBV6-1 and TRBJ2-7, with TRBD1 matching over 7 bases. With 2 bases clipped from V and 4 bases from J, the junction kept 8 bases outside the gene matches. CDR1 is MNHNS and CDR2 is SASEGT in the germline V gene. The CDR3 extends over 15 amino acids. The CDR3 protein is CASSEQGVSLYEQYF. The CDR3 DNA reads as TGTGCCAGCAGTGAACAGGGGGTTAGTTTGTACGAGCAGTACTTC.

CDR3 sequence: CASSLGNVGTGELFF. For the CDR3, the DNA is TGTGCCAGCAGCTTAGGTAACGTCGGGACCGGGGAGCTGTTTTTT. The rearrangement joins TRBV7-2 to TRBJ2-2; D is unresolved. Germline V lookup: CDR1 SGHTA, CDR2 FQGNSA. V was clipped by 1 base and J by 5 bases, with 11 bases between them. The CDR3 contains 15 residues.

To note about this clone: This specimen includes other DNA sequences encoding the same CDR3. V usage is TRBV2 and J usage is TRBJ1-4; a weak D match, TRBD1 (5 bases). The germline V gene has CDR1 SNHLY and CDR2 FYNNEI. Deletions cut 8 bases from V and 2 bases from J, with 15 bases between. The CDR3 sequence is 15 residues long. CDR3 in amino acids: CASSRTGGTNEKLFF. CDR3 sequence (DNA): TGTGCCAGCTCCCGGACCGGGGGGACTAATGAAAAACTGTTTTTT.

The chain has TRBV28 and TRBJ1-4; possibly TRBD1 for D (5 bases). The germline V gene has CDR1 MDHEN and CDR2 SYDVKM. V was pared by 5 bases and J by 5 bases, with 12 bases between. The CDR3 sequence is 14 residues long. The CDR3 coding sequence is TGTGCCAGCAGTCGGGGGGTTAGGAATGAAAAACTGTTTTTT. It yields the protein CASSRGVRNEKLFF.

V and J are TRBV5-1 and TRBJ1-4; maybe TRBD1 (6 bases). The CDR3 is 15 residues long. From germline, CDR1 is SGHRS and CDR2 YFSETQ. V was clipped by 1 base and J by 3 bases, with 10 bases between them. The CDR3 DNA is TGCGCCAGCAGCTTGAGGGGGGGCTCTAATGAAAAACTGTTTTTT. Translated, it gives CASSLRGGSNEKLFF.